This TCR beta chain came from a study of shared clonotypes between healthy human individuals. As for the study in general: The plates for each donor numbered three CD4 naive, three CD4 memory, two CD8 naive and one CD8 memory. Findings and limits, study-wide: A generally larger estimated richness was seen in naive subsets than in memory subsets.

Concerning this clone: Its matching antigen is unknown.

Using immunoSEQ multiplex PCR, the repertoire was profiled, and TCRdb retains in-frame clones only, with some absent. Among hundreds of thousands of clones, roughly 97% were seen once, and the ten largest hold roughly 0.05%. V was shortened by 1 base and J by 7 bases, with 11 bases between the two germline ends. The CDR3 totals 14 residues. Germline values: CDR1 MNHEY, CDR2 SMNVEV (reference sequence). The chain couples TRBV27 to TRBJ2-1, with TRBD1 as a possible D gene (6 bases). This receptor was taken from a woman aged 30 to 39 in good health. Sequencing input: naive CD4+ T cells sorted from blood. Indicated subset: CD45RA+ positively selected. The CDR3 DNA follows: TGTGCCAGCAGTTTATGGCGCAGGGGAAATGAGCAGTTCTTC. This codes for CASSLWRRGNEQFF.